Shown below are 8 T cell receptor beta chains from a single sample sequenced in a study of patients and donors after allogeneic stem cell transplantation. MiXCR, run by TCRdb on the RT-PCR reads, gives a single entry per CDR3 protein. This table has approximately 250,000 distinct CDR3 sequences, 12% to 15% appearing once. Source material: blood, either unsorted or a sorted T cell fraction (not recorded which). Receptors originate from a human donor who was either an allogeneic HSCT recipient or a stem cell or donor lymphocyte infusion donor (not recorded which). It is not recorded whose cells these are; they may come from a transplant donor.

The V gene is TRBV5-6, the J gene TRBJ1-2, with 8 nucleotides matching TRBD1. The junction had 5 bases not matched to a gene; V was cut back by 4 bases and J by 0 bases. The CDR3 loop spans 15 amino acids. Germline loops: CDR1 SGHDT, CDR2 YYEEEE. The DNA of the CDR3 is TGTGCCAGCAGCCCCGGACAGGGACCTAACTATGGCTACACCTTC. It codes for CASSPGQGPNYGYTF.

This clonotype was observed at least ten times. CDR3 in amino acids: CASSLRQKETQYF. CDR3 nucleotide sequence: TGCGCCAGCAGCTTGAGACAGAAGGAGACCCAGTACTTC. This chain links TRBV5-1 with TRBJ2-5; D might be TRBD1 (5 bases). The CDR3 runs to 13 residues. Per germline, CDR1 SGHRS and CDR2 YFSETQ. With 1 base removed from V and 5 bases from J, the gap between germline ends came to 9 bases.

The chain carries TRBV11-3 and TRBJ1-2; D gene uncertain. Trimming stripped 1 base from V and 5 bases from J, with 11 bases between. Germline CDR1 is SGHNT and CDR2 is YENEEA. The CDR3 covers 14 residues. CDR3 in amino acids: CASSLGTAAYGYTF. Written as DNA, the CDR3 is TGTGCCAGCAGCTTAGGGACCGCAGCATATGGCTACACCTTC.

This clonotype has ten or more counts. The V and J genes are TRBV4-1 and TRBJ2-7; D uncertain. This CDR3 has 13 amino acids. Germline-derived CDR1 and CDR2 are MGHRA and YSYEKL. The ends were cut back, 4 bases at V and 4 bases at J, with 11 bases in the middle. The CDR3 bases are TGCGCCAGCAGCCGAGGTGAAACTTACGAGCAGTACTTC. Translated, it gives CASSRGETYEQYF.

At least ten counts were recorded for this clonotype. The chain joins TRBV6-5 to TRBJ2-2; 16 nucleotides align to TRBD2. This CDR3 contains 18 residues. Germline trimming cut 2 bases from V and 7 bases from J; bases unmatched to any gene: 7. Germline lookup yields CDR1 MNHEY and CDR2 SVGAGI. The CDR3 DNA is TGTGCCAGCAGTTACGGGACTAGCGGGGGGGTAATGAACGGGGAGCTGTTTTTT. It specifies CASSYGTSGGVMNGELFF.

The chain links TRBV9 to TRBJ2-1; 11 positions match TRBD2. J was trimmed by 5 bases and V by 4 bases; bases with no gene match: 5. The V gene's germline CDR1 is SGDLS and CDR2 YYNGEE. CDR3 length: 15 amino acids. The CDR3 spells CASSSLAGDDNEQFF. The CDR3 DNA reads TGTGCCAGCAGCTCACTAGCGGGGGACGACAATGAGCAGTTCTTC.

As for this clonotype: One junction end disagrees with the germline gene, perhaps due to a read error. This rearrangement joins TRBV19 to TRBJ1-4, with D possibly TRBD1 on 5 matching bases. The CDR3 runs 13 residues. The germline CDR1 and CDR2 sequences are LNHDA and SQIVND (reference sequence). CDR3 region: CASSIAGGEKLLF. The CDR3 DNA is TGTGCCAGTAGTATAGCTGGGGGTGAAAAACTGTTATTT.

The gene calls are TRBV4-2 and TRBJ1-3; D is unresolved. V was shortened by 1 base and J by 1 base, with 11 bases between the two germline ends. The CDR3 runs 16 residues. Germline lookup yields CDR1 LGHNA and CDR2 YNFKEQ. DNA of the CDR3: TGTGCCAGCAGCCAAGGGACTACTTTATCTGGAAACACCATATATTTT. Amino acids: CASSQGTTLSGNTIYF.